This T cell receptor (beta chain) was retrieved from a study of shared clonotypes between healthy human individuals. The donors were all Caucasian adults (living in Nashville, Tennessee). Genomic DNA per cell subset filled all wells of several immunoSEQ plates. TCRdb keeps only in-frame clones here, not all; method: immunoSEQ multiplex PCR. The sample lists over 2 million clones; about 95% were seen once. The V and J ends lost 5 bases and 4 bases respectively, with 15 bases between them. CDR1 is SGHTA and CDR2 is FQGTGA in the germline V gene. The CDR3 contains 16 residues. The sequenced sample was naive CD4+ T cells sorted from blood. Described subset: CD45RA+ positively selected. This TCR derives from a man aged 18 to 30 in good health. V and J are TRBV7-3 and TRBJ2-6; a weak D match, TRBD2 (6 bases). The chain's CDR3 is CASSPFGGIGANVLTF. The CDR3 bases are TGTGCCAGCAGCCCTTTTGGAGGGATCGGGGCCAACGTCCTGACTTTC.